A selection of T cell receptor beta chains follows, all from one sample in a study of shared clonotypes between healthy human individuals. Clones were sequenced by immunoSEQ multiplex PCR, and TCRdb holds only the in-frame ones, with some missing. The sample holds about 2 million clones, 85% to 95% seen once. Sequencing was carried out using naive CD8+ T cells sorted from blood. The receptor set was obtained from a man between 18 and 29 years old in good health. CDR3s include the opening cysteine and the closing phenylalanine or tryptophan. A D gene is named only where the DNA matches it firmly. The size entry is marked missing in some rows and otherwise reads once, few, many or a size class.

V: TRBV11-2; D: TRBD1; J: TRBJ2-7; size: -; CDR3: CASSVHRGTYEQYF; DNA: TGTGCCAGCAGCGTACACAGGGGGACCTACGAGCAGTACTTC
V: TRBV6-1; D: -; J: TRBJ1-4; size: -; CDR3: CASSESLREIEKLFF; DNA: TGTGCCAGCAGTGAATCTTTAAGAGAAATTGAAAAACTGTTTTTT
V: TRBV11-2; D: -; J: TRBJ2-3; size: -; CDR3: CASSLVGGGADTQYF; DNA: TGTGCCAGCAGCTTAGTGGGAGGGGGAGCAGATACGCAGTATTTT
V: TRBV9; D: -; J: TRBJ1-4; size: -; CDR3: CASSGPGGTNEKLFF; DNA: TGTGCCAGCAGCGGGCCCGGGGGGACTAATGAAAAACTGTTTTTT
V: TRBV6-1; D: -; J: TRBJ1-5; size: -; CDR3: CASSDLDTEYQPQHF; DNA: TGTGCCAGCAGTGACTTGGACACTGAATATCAGCCCCAGCATTTT
V: TRBV2; D: -; J: TRBJ1-1; size: -; CDR3: CASGDLILNTEAFF; DNA: TGTGCCAGCGGCGATCTTATCCTGAACACTGAAGCTTTCTTT
V: TRBV9; D: -; J: TRBJ2-2; size: -; CDR3: CASSVAENTGELFF; DNA: TGTGCCAGCAGCGTAGCGGAGAACACCGGGGAGCTGTTTTTT
V: TRBV7-6; D: -; J: TRBJ2-4; size: -; CDR3: CASSAGGAERAKNIQYF; DNA: TGTGCCAGCAGCGCCGGGGGAGCGGAGAGAGCCAAAAACATTCAGTACTTC
V: TRBV6-5; D: TRBD1; J: TRBJ1-1; size: once; CDR3: CASSENRGTTEAFF; DNA: TGTGCCAGCAGCGAAAACAGGGGGACCACTGAAGCTTTCTTT
V: TRBV4-3; D: -; J: TRBJ2-7; size: -; CDR3: CASSQGSFYEQYF; DNA: TGCGCCAGCAGCCAAGGTTCCTTCTACGAGCAGTACTTC
V: TRBV4-1; D: -; J: TRBJ2-3; size: -; CDR3: CASSQVWTSTDTQYF; DNA: TGCGCCAGCAGCCAAGTCTGGACTAGCACAGATACGCAGTATTTT
V: TRBV2; D: TRBD2; J: TRBJ2-1; size: -; CDR3: CASTKSGRFSYNEQFF; DNA: TGTGCCAGCACTAAAAGCGGGAGGTTTTCCTACAATGAGCAGTTCTTC
V: TRBV2; D: TRBD1; J: TRBJ2-1; size: -; CDR3: CASSEAGTGGSDEQFF; DNA: TGTGCCAGCAGTGAAGCCGGGACAGGGGGTTCGGATGAGCAGTTCTTC
V: TRBV27; D: TRBD1; J: TRBJ2-2; size: -; CDR3: CASTLQGTGGELFF; DNA: TGTGCCAGCACCTTACAAGGGACAGGCGGGGAGCTGTTTTTT
V: TRBV9; D: -; J: TRBJ2-1; size: -; CDR3: CASSVEGLLQDEQFF; DNA: TGTGCCAGCAGCGTAGAAGGACTACTACAGGATGAGCAGTTCTTC
V: TRBV5-6; D: -; J: TRBJ1-1; size: -; CDR3: CASSFGRGGTEAFF; DNA: TGTGCCAGCAGCTTCGGCAGGGGTGGTACTGAAGCTTTCTTT
V: TRBV29-1; D: -; J: TRBJ1-1; size: -; CDR3: CSVVSGSEAFF; DNA: TGCAGCGTTGTGTCAGGGAGTGAAGCTTTCTTT
V: TRBV7-9; D: -; J: TRBJ2-3; size: -; CDR3: CASSLAWTDTQYF; DNA: TGTGCCAGCAGCTTAGCTTGGACAGATACGCAGTATTTT
V: TRBV7-8; D: TRBD1; J: TRBJ1-2; size: -; CDR3: CASSRPYVDRDDTNYGYTF; DNA: TGTGCCAGCAGCCGACCCTACGTAGACAGGGATGACACTAACTATGGCTACACCTTC
V: TRBV7-9; D: TRBD2; J: TRBJ2-7; size: -; CDR3: CASSSGTSEYYEQYF; DNA: TGTGCCAGCAGCTCGGGGACTAGCGAATACTACGAGCAGTACTTC
V: TRBV6-1; D: -; J: TRBJ2-2; size: -; CDR3: CASSEYLRSNGELFF; DNA: TGTGCCAGCAGTGAGTACTTACGGTCAAACGGGGAGCTGTTTTTT
V: TRBV21-1; D: -; J: TRBJ2-7; size: -; CDR3: CASSREGPYEQYF; DNA: TGTGCCAGCAGCAGGGAGGGGCCCTACGAGCAGTACTTC
V: TRBV27; D: -; J: TRBJ2-1; size: -; CDR3: CASIDGTYNEQFF; DNA: TGTGCCAGCATTGACGGAACCTACAATGAGCAGTTCTTC
V: TRBV6-1; D: TRBD1; J: TRBJ2-7; size: -; CDR3: CASSEDGWTGYYEQYF; DNA: TGTGCCAGCAGTGAAGACGGTTGGACAGGGTACTACGAGCAGTACTTC
V: TRBV9; D: -; J: TRBJ1-1; size: -; CDR3: CASSAKGTDTEAFF; DNA: TGTGCCAGCAGCGCGAAAGGAACAGACACTGAAGCTTTCTTT
V: TRBV9; D: -; J: TRBJ1-2; size: -; CDR3: CAGSVGGVGSYGYTF; DNA: TGTGCCGGCAGCGTAGGAGGGGTTGGGAGCTATGGCTACACCTTC
V: TRBV25-1; D: -; J: TRBJ2-4; size: -; CDR3: CASSLSNIQYF; DNA: TGTGCCAGCAGTCTGAGCAACATTCAGTACTTC
V: TRBV19; D: TRBD1; J: TRBJ1-1; size: once; CDR3: CASRDRQGRLKMNTEAFF; DNA: TGTGCCAGTAGAGATCGACAGGGGAGGCTTAAGATGAACACTGAAGCTTTCTTT
V: TRBV27; D: TRBD1; J: TRBJ2-7; size: -; CDR3: CASSSGTETYEQYF; DNA: TGTGCCAGCAGTTCGGGGACAGAGACCTACGAGCAGTACTTC
V: TRBV19; D: TRBD2; J: TRBJ2-3; size: -; CDR3: CASSSSGDTDTQYF; DNA: TGTGCCAGTAGTTCTAGCGGTGACACAGATACGCAGTATTTT
V: TRBV30; D: -; J: TRBJ1-6; size: -; CDR3: CAWSTGSSPLHF; DNA: TGTGCCTGGAGTACAGGGAGTTCACCCCTCCACTTT
V: TRBV27; D: -; J: TRBJ2-7; size: -; CDR3: CASSLRGPSYEQYF; DNA: TGTGCCAGCAGTTTGCGGGGGCCTTCCTACGAGCAGTACTTC
V: TRBV29-1; D: -; J: TRBJ2-1; size: -; CDR3: CSVDNMRGIGNEQFF; DNA: TGCAGCGTTGATAATATGAGGGGGATTGGGAATGAGCAGTTCTTC
V: TRBV27; D: TRBD1; J: TRBJ2-7; size: -; CDR3: CASRSRTGNEQYF; DNA: TGTGCCAGCAGGAGTAGGACAGGGAACGAGCAGTACTTC
V: TRBV11-2; D: TRBD2; J: TRBJ2-5; size: -; CDR3: CASSSGPSGGLLETQYF; DNA: TGTGCCAGCAGCTCGGGCCCAAGCGGGGGGCTACTAGAGACCCAGTACTTC
V: TRBV29-1; D: TRBD1; J: TRBJ2-5; size: -; CDR3: CSVDRDRVSVGQETQYF; DNA: TGCAGCGTAGACCGGGACAGGGTTTCAGTGGGCCAAGAGACCCAGTACTTC
V: TRBV11-1; D: TRBD2; J: TRBJ2-1; size: once; CDR3: CASSPLAGWDEQFF; DNA: TGTGCCAGCAGCCCACTAGCGGGGTGGGATGAGCAGTTCTTC
V: TRBV7-2; D: -; J: TRBJ2-5; size: once; CDR3: CASSLARDWPWETQYF; DNA: TGTGCCAGCAGCTTAGCGCGAGACTGGCCCTGGGAGACCCAGTACTTC
V: TRBV2; D: -; J: TRBJ2-1; size: -; CDR3: CASILADNSYNEQFF; DNA: TGTGCCAGCATATTAGCGGATAACTCCTACAATGAGCAGTTCTTC
V: TRBV9; D: -; J: TRBJ2-6; size: -; CDR3: CASSVDKVVRVPSGANVLTF; DNA: TGTGCCAGCAGCGTAGACAAGGTGGTCAGGGTCCCCTCTGGGGCCAACGTCCTGACTTTC
V: TRBV18; D: TRBD2; J: TRBJ2-3; size: -; CDR3: CASSPGGGRDTQYF; DNA: TGTGCCAGCTCACCAGGCGGGGGGAGAGATACGCAGTATTTT
V: TRBV6-5; D: -; J: TRBJ2-3; size: -; CDR3: CASSYSVGLPTDTQYF; DNA: TGTGCCAGCAGTTACTCCGTGGGCCTGCCAACAGATACGCAGTATTTT
V: TRBV28; D: -; J: TRBJ2-7; size: -; CDR3: CASSFEPGPSYEQYF; DNA: TGTGCCAGCAGTTTTGAACCAGGACCCTCCTACGAGCAGTACTTC
V: TRBV10-3; D: -; J: TRBJ1-2; size: -; CDR3: CAISESPYGYTF; DNA: TGTGCCATCAGTGAGTCCCCCTATGGCTACACCTTC
V: TRBV7-9; D: -; J: TRBJ2-7; size: few; CDR3: CASSLAAAYEQYF; DNA: TGTGCCAGCAGCTTAGCGGCCGCCTACGAGCAGTACTTC
V: TRBV4-3; D: -; J: TRBJ2-1; size: -; CDR3: CASTRTGTNEQFF; DNA: TGCGCCAGCACCCGGACTGGAACTAATGAGCAGTTCTTC
V: TRBV7-9; D: -; J: TRBJ1-2; size: -; CDR3: CASSSDRKLGGHYGYTF; DNA: TGTGCCAGCAGCTCAGACAGGAAACTCGGTGGACACTATGGCTACACCTTC
V: TRBV5-4; D: TRBD2; J: TRBJ2-7; size: -; CDR3: CASSFGTSDAYEQYF; DNA: TGTGCCAGCAGCTTTGGGACTAGCGATGCCTACGAGCAGTACTTC
V: TRBV7-9; D: -; J: TRBJ2-3; size: once; CDR3: CASSLAYGEGGDTQYF; DNA: TGTGCCAGCAGCTTAGCCTACGGAGAGGGAGGCGATACGCAGTATTTT